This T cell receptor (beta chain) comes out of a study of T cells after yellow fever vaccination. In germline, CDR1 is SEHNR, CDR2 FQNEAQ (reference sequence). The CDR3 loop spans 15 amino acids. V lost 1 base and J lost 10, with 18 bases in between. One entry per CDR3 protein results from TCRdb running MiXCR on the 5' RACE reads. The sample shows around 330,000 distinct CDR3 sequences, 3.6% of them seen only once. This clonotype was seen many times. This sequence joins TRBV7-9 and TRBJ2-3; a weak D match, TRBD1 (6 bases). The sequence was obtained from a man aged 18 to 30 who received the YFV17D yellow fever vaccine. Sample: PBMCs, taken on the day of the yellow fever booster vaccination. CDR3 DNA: TGTGCCAGCAGCTTAGGGACAGTCCGGCACCCACCGCAGTATTTT. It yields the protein CASSLGTVRHPPQYF.